Each of the 17 T cell receptor beta chains below was sequenced from the same sample in a study of blood T cells in healthy people across ages. Then a second PCR, running about 6 to 11 cycles, was carried out with a sample-barcoded 5' primer and a J-beta primer mix. TCRdb re-called the 5' RACE reads through MiXCR, storing one row per CDR3 protein. This table has 650,000 to 700,000 distinct CDR3 sequences, roughly 30% appearing once. Sequenced: blood. Source of these receptors: a woman older than 75 in good health.

The chain joins TRBV6-4 to TRBJ1-4; D is undetermined. The V end lost 2 bases, the J end lost 0 bases, and 19 bases lay between the germline ends. The CDR3 is 19 amino acids. Germline loops: CDR1 MRHNA, CDR2 SNTAGT. CDR3: CASSDRLRTEVATNEKLFF. The CDR3 DNA follows: TGTGCCAGCAGTGACCGGTTGAGGACGGAAGTTGCAACTAATGAAAAACTGTTTTTT.

This clonotype appeared a few times. DNA for the CDR3: TGCAGTGCTAAAGGCCGGGGCCAACCGAACACTGAAGCTTTCTTT. It yields the protein CSAKGRGQPNTEAFF. This sequence joins TRBV20-1 and TRBJ1-1, with D possibly being TRBD1 (5 bases). CDR1 DFQATT and CDR2 SNEGSKA come from the germline V gene (reference sequence). Trimming removed 4 bases at V and 1 base at J, with 16 bases between. This CDR3 has 15 residues.

This clonotype came up many times. V gene TRBV19 combines with J gene TRBJ2-6; no reliable D call. Trimming cost V 7 bases and J 0 bases, with 10 bases left between them. The germline V gene encodes CDR1 LNHDA and CDR2 SQIVND (reference sequence). CDR3 length: 15 residues. The DNA of the CDR3 is TGTGCCAGTACTCCGGGTACCTCTGGGGCCAACGTCCTGACTTTC. Translation gives CASTPGTSGANVLTF.

This clonotype was seen many times. V gene TRBV6-5 combines with J gene TRBJ2-3; D is perhaps TRBD2 (5 bases). The CDR3 runs 15 residues. Deletions cut 10 bases from V and 1 base from J, with 18 bases between. CDR1 and CDR2 (germline): MNHEY, SVGAGI. The CDR3 reads CAIRRSGTRTDTQYF. The DNA of the CDR3 is TGTGCCATCCGAAGGAGCGGTACACGCACAGATACGCAGTATTTT.

Turning to this clonotype: An end of the junction does not agree with germline; a read error may underlie this. J is TRBJ2-3 and V is TRBV9, with D perhaps TRBD1 or TRBD2 (6 bases each). Germline loops: CDR1 SGDLS, CDR2 YYNGEE. The CDR3 consists of 16 residues. The CDR3 DNA reads as TGTACCAGCAGCGTAGTAGGGGGGCCTTTACCAGATACGCAGTATTTT. Translating gives CTSSVVGGPLPDTQYF.

Many counts were recorded for this clonotype. This chain joins TRBV5-1 and TRBJ1-1, with 11 bases fitting TRBD1. Germline loops: CDR1 SGHRS, CDR2 YFSETQ. Unmatched junction bases numbered 8, after V lost 4 bases and J lost 3 bases. The CDR3 is 16 amino acids. The CDR3 region is CASSIQDRGRDTEAFF. CDR3 sequence (DNA): TGCGCCAGCAGCATTCAGGACAGGGGGCGCGACACTGAAGCTTTCTTT.

This clonotype was observed many times. V and J are TRBV3-1 and TRBJ2-5; the match to TRBD1 covers 9 bases. Germline V lookup: CDR1 LGHDT, CDR2 YNNKEL (reference sequence). This CDR3 has 15 amino acids. The V segment lost 4 bases and the J segment 5 bases; nucleotides outside the gene matches: 8. In nucleotides, the CDR3 is TGTGCCAGCAGCCCCCATACAGGGGGCGGGGAGACCCAGTACTTC. Translation gives CASSPHTGGGETQYF.

This clonotype was detected many times. CDR3 nucleotide sequence: TGTGCCAGCAGCTTAGGAGTAGGGGGTCACAATGAGCAGTTCTTC. Translating it yields CASSLGVGGHNEQFF. The gene calls are TRBV7-9 and TRBJ2-1; D might be TRBD1 (6 bases). Trimming stripped 1 base from V and 5 bases from J, with 12 bases between. The CDR3 loop spans 15 amino acids. Per the germline V gene, CDR1 is SEHNR and CDR2 is FQNEAQ (reference sequence).

The rearrangement joins TRBV10-3 to TRBJ2-7; D might be TRBD2 (6 bases). Germline CDR1 and CDR2: ENHRY and SYGVKD. The CDR3 has 14 amino acids. V lost 4 bases, J lost 1 base, and 11 bases lay in between. The CDR3 here is CAISGSEGSYEQYF. The CDR3 DNA reads as TGTGCCATCAGTGGGTCGGAGGGATCCTACGAGCAGTACTTC.

In its sample, this clonotype was seen many times. The V gene is TRBV7-2, the J gene TRBJ1-5, with 10 positions matching TRBD1. The ends lost 3 bases at V and 5 bases at J; junction bases unmatched: 4. The CDR3 extends over 15 amino acids. From germline, CDR1 is SGHTA and CDR2 FQGNSA. CDR3 protein: CASSFDGTGDQPQHF. CDR3 in DNA: TGTGCCAGCAGCTTCGACGGGACAGGGGATCAGCCCCAGCATTTT.

V usage is TRBV20-1 and J usage is TRBJ1-6; 10 nucleotides agree with TRBD1. The CDR3 runs 16 residues. CDR1 is DFQATT, CDR2 SNEGSKA, per germline (reference sequence). The J segment lost 11 bases and the V segment lost 3 bases, leaving 13 bases of the junction unmatched. CDR3 in amino acids: CSASITYGTGDPPLHF. The CDR3 DNA reads as TGCAGTGCTAGTATAACTTACGGGACAGGGGACCCACCCCTCCACTTT.

A word on this clonotype: A much larger clonotype is one base distant, so this may be a read error. This chain uses TRBV5-1 with TRBJ2-5, with 10 bases that match TRBD2. The germline CDR1 and CDR2 sequences are SGHRS and YFSETQ. After removal of 4 bases from V and 11 bases from J, the junction contained 17 bases not matched to a gene. The CDR3 length is 16 residues. This CDR3 is CASSKGLADSYNEQYF. The CDR3, as DNA: TGCGCCAGCAGCAAAGGACTAGCGGACTCCTACAATGAGCAGTACTTC. Full variable domain (outside the CDR3, taken from reference TRBV5-1 and TRBJ2-5): KAGVTQTPRYLIKTRGQQVTLSCSPISGHRSVSWYQQTPGQGLQFLFEYFSETQRNKGNFPGRFSGRQFSNSRSEMNVSTLELGDSALYLCASSKGLADSYNEQYFGPGTRLLVL.

In this sample, this clonotype turned up a few times. The V and J genes are TRBV30 and TRBJ1-2; D is undetermined. V lost 0 bases and J lost 0, with 23 bases in between. CDR3 length: 19 residues. Germline V gene sequence: CDR1 GTSNPN, CDR2 SVGIG (reference sequence). The CDR3 region is CAWSVWALGNRLANYGYTF. The CDR3, as DNA: TGTGCCTGGAGTGTTTGGGCACTGGGAAACCGTTTAGCTAACTATGGCTACACCTTC.

This clonotype was detected only once. V is TRBV25-1 and J is TRBJ2-1; D might be TRBD2 (7 bases). V lost 11 bases, J lost 5 bases, and 31 bases lay in between. The CDR3 spans 18 residues. The germline CDR1 and CDR2 sequences are MGHDK and SYGVNS. This chain's CDR3 is CAGTPSRRGGNRNNEQFF. The CDR3 DNA follows: TGTGCCGGCACCCCTTCGAGAAGGGGGGGCAATAGGAACAATGAGCAGTTCTTC.

This clonotype came up many times. Relative to the germline gene, one junction end is altered; a read error may explain this. The rearrangement joins TRBV7-7 to TRBJ2-5; TRBD1 aligns across 10 bases. The V gene's germline CDR1 is SSHAT and CDR2 FNYEAQ (reference sequence). The CDR3 extends over 15 amino acids. CDR3 DNA sequence: TGTGCTAGCAGCTTAGACGGGACAGGGGAAGAGACCCAGTACTTC. Translating it yields CASSLDGTGEETQYF.

As to this clonotype: This may be a read error, as it is one base from a much larger clone. In DNA form, the CDR3 reads TGTGCCAGCAGGATGCGGGACGGCGAGCAGTACTTC. It encodes CASRMRDGEQYF. V gene TRBV6-5 combines with J gene TRBJ2-7, with D perhaps matching TRBD2 (6 bases). V was clipped by 6 bases and J by 6 bases, with 12 bases between them. Germline CDR1 reads MNHEY; CDR2 reads SVGAGI. The CDR3 extends over 12 amino acids.

V is TRBV19 and J is TRBJ1-2; TRBD1 matches 7 bases. Germline lookup yields CDR1 LNHDA and CDR2 SQIVND (reference sequence). The CDR3 is 16 residues long. J lost 2 bases, V lost 5 bases, and 11 bases had no gene match. The CDR3 bases are TGTGCCAGTAGTTTTTCGGGACAGCGTGAAAACTATGGCTACACCTTC. The encoded protein is CASSFSGQRENYGYTF.